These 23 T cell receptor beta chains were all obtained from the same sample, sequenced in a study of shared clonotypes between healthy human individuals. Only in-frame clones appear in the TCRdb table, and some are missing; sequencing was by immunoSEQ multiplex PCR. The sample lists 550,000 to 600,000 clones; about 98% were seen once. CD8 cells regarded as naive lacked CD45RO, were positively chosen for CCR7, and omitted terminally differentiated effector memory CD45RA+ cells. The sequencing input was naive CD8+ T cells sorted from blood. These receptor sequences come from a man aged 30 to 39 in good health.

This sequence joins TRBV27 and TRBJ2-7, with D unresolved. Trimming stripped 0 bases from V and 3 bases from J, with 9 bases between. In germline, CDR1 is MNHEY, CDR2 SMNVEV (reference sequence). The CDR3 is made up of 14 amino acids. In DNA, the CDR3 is TGTGCCAGCAGTTTATCCGACCGGCACTACGAGCAGTACTTC. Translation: CASSLSDRHYEQYF.

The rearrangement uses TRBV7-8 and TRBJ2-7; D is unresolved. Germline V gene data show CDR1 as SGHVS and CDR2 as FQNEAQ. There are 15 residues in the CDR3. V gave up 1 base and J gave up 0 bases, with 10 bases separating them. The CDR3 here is CASSLEVPSSYEQYF. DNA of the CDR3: TGTGCCAGCAGCTTAGAGGTTCCCAGCTCCTACGAGCAGTACTTC. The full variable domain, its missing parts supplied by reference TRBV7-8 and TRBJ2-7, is GAGVSQSPRYKVAKRGQDVALRCDPISGHVSLFWYQQALGQGPEFLTYFQNEAQLDKSGLPSDRFFAERPEGSVSTLKIQRTQQEDSAVYLCASSLEVPSSYEQYFGPGTRLTVT.

The CDR3 reads CASSGHNYEQYF. The CDR3 coding sequence is TGTGCCAGCAGCGGACATAACTACGAGCAGTACTTC. The chain has TRBV7-9 and TRBJ2-7; D perhaps matches TRBD1 (5 bases). This CDR3 contains 12 residues. Germline CDR1 reads SEHNR; CDR2 reads FQNEAQ (reference sequence). With 5 bases removed from V and 3 bases from J, the gap between germline ends came to 8 bases.

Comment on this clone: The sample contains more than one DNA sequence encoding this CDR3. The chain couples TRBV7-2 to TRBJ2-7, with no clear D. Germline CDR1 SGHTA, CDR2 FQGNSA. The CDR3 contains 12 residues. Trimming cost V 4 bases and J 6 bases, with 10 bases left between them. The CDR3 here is CASSSRPREQYF. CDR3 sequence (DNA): TGTGCCAGCAGCTCCAGACCCCGCGAGCAGTACTTC.

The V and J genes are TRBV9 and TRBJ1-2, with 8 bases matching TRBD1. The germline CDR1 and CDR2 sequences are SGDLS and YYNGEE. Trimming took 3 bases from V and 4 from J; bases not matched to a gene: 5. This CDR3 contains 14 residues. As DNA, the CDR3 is TGTGCCAGCAGCGACCGGGACAGGATCTATGGCTACACCTTC. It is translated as CASSDRDRIYGYTF. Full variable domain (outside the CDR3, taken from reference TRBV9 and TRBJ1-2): DSGVTQTPKHLITATGQRVTLRCSPRSGDLSVYWYQQSLDQGLQFLIQYYNGEERAKGNILERFSAQQFPDLHSELNLSSLELGDSALYFCASSDRDRIYGYTFGSGTRLTVV.

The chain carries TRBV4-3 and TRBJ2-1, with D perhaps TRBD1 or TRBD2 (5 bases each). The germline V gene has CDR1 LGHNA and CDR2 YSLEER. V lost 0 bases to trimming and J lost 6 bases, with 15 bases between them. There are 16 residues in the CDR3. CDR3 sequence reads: CASSQEGVAIVNEQFF. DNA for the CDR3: TGCGCCAGCAGCCAAGAGGGGGTTGCCATAGTCAATGAGCAGTTCTTC.

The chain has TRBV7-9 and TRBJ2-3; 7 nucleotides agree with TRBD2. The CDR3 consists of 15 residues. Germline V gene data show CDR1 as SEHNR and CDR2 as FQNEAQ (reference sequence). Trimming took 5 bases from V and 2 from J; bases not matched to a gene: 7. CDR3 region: CASSKSAGNTDTQYF. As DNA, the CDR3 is TGTGCCAGCAGCAAATCAGCGGGAAACACAGATACGCAGTATTTT.

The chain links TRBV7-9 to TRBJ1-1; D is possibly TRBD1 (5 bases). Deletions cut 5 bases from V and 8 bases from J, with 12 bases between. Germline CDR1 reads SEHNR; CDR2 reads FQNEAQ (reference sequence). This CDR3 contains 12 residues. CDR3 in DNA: TGTGCCAGCAGCCCAGACGGGGACGAAGCTTTCTTT. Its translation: CASSPDGDEAFF.

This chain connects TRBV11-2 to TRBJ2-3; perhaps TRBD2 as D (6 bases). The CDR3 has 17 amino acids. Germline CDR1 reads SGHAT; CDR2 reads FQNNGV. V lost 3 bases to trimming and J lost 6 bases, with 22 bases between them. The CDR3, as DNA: TGTGCCAGCAGCTTCATCGAGGGACTGTCGGAATCGGATACGCAGTATTTT. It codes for CASSFIEGLSESDTQYF.

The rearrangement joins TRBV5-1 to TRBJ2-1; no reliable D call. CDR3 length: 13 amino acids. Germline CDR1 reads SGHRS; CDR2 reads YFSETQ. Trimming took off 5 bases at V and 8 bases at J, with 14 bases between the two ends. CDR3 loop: CASRPRPVDEQFF. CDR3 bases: TGCGCCAGCAGACCCCGACCCGTCGATGAGCAGTTCTTC.

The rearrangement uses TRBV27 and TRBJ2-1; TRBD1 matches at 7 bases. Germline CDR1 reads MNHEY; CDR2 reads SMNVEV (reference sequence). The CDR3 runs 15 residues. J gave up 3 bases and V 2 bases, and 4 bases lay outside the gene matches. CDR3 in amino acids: CASSLVTGDYNEQFF. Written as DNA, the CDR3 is TGTGCCAGCAGTTTAGTTACAGGGGACTACAATGAGCAGTTCTTC.

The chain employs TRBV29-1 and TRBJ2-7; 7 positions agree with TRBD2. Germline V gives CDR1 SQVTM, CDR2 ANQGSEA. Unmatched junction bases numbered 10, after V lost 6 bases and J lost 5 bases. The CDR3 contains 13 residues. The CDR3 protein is CSVGGLVIHEQYF. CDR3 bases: TGCAGCGTCGGCGGACTAGTTATACACGAGCAGTACTTC.

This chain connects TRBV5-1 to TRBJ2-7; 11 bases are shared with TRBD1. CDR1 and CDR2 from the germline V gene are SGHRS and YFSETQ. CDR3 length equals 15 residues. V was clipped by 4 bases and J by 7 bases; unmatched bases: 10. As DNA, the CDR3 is TGCGCCAGCAGCACCTCGGGACAGGGGGGAGGTGAGCAGTACTTC. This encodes CASSTSGQGGGEQYF. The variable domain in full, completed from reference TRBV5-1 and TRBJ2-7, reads KAGVTQTPRYLIKTRGQQVTLSCSPISGHRSVSWYQQTPGQGLQFLFEYFSETQRNKGNFPGRFSGRQFSNSRSEMNVSTLELGDSALYLCASSTSGQGGGEQYFGPGTRLTVT.

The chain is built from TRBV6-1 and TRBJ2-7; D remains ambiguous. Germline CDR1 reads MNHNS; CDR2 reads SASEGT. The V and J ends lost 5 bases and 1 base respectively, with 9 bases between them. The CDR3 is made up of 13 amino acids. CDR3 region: CASSYDGSYEQYF. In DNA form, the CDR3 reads TGTGCCAGCAGTTATGACGGGTCCTACGAGCAGTACTTC.

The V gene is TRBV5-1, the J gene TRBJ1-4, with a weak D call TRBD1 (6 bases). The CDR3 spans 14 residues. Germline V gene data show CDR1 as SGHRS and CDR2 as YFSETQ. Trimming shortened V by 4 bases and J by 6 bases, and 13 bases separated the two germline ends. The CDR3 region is CASSPGGLDEKLFF. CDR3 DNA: TGCGCCAGCAGCCCGGGGGGCCTGGATGAAAAACTGTTTTTT.

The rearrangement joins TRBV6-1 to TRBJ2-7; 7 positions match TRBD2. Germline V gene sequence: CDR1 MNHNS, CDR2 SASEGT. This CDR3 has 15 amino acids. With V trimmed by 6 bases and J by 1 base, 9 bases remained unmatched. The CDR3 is CASSPGAGVSYEQYF. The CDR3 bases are TGTGCCAGCAGCCCCGGGGCGGGAGTTTCCTACGAGCAGTACTTC.

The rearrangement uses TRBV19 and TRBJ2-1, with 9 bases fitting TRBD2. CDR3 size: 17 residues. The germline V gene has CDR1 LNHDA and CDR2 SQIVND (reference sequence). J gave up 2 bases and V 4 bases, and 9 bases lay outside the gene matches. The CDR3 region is CASSSGVAGVTYNEQFF. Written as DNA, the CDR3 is TGTGCCAGTAGTAGCGGGGTAGCGGGAGTAACCTACAATGAGCAGTTCTTC.

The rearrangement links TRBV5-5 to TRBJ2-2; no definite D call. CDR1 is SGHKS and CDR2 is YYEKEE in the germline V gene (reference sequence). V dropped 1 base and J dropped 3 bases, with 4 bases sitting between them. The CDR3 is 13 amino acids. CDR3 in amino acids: CASSLSYTGELFF. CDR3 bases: TGTGCCAGCAGCTTGAGCTACACCGGGGAGCTGTTTTTT.

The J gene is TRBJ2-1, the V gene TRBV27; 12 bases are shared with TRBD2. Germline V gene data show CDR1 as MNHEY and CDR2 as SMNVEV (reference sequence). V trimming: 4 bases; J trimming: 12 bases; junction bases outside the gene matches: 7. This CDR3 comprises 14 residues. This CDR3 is CASSSGTSGSGQFF. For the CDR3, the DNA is TGTGCCAGCAGTTCCGGGACTAGCGGGTCCGGGCAGTTCTTC.

CDR3 sequence: CASSPHSFAGDEQFF. The DNA for the CDR3 is TGTGCCAGCAGTCCACACTCATTTGCGGGCGATGAGCAGTTCTTC. The chain links TRBV28 to TRBJ2-1, with D perhaps matching TRBD2 (5 bases). V was trimmed by 5 bases and J by 8 bases, leaving 19 bases between them. Germline-derived CDR1 and CDR2 are MDHEN and SYDVKM. The CDR3 length is 15 residues.

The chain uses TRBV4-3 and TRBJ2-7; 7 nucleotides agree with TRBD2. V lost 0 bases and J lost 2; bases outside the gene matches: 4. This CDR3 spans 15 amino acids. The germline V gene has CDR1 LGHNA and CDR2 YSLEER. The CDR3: CASSQEASGTYEQYF. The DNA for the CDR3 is TGCGCCAGCAGCCAAGAGGCTAGCGGAACCTACGAGCAGTACTTC.

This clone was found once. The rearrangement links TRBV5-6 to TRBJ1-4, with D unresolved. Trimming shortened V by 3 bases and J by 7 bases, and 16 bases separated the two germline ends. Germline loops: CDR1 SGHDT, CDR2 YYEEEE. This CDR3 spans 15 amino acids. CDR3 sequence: CASSWAAEPSEKLFF. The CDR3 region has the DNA TGTGCCAGCAGCTGGGCGGCAGAACCTTCTGAAAAACTGTTTTTT.

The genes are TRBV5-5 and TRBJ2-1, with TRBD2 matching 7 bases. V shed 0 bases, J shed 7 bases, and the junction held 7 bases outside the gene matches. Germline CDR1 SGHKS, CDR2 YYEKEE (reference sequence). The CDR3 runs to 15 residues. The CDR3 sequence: CASSLVVGGRNEQFF. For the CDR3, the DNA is TGTGCCAGCAGCTTGGTGGTGGGAGGGCGGAATGAGCAGTTCTTC.